This T cell receptor (beta chain) was obtained from a study of blood T cells in healthy people across ages. A minimum of 6.5 million PBMCs was isolated per sample. Combining a sample-barcoded 5' primer with a J-beta primer mix, a second PCR ran for 7 to 11 cycles. A single record per CDR3 protein comes from TCRdb applying MiXCR to the 5' RACE reads. Of 1.5 million to 1.8 million distinct CDR3 sequences in the sample, approximately 42% were seen once. The CDR3 loop spans 16 amino acids. In germline, CDR1 is MGHRA, CDR2 YSYEKL. Trimming cost V 4 bases and J 2 bases; bases outside gene matches: 5. The clonotype comes from a woman between 18 and 30 years old in good health. The chain is built from TRBV4-1 and TRBJ2-3, with 11 bases matching TRBD1. Input material: blood. For the CDR3, the DNA is TGCGCCAGCAGCCTTGGACAGGGGGCGGCCACAGATACGCAGTATTTT. Protein sequence: CASSLGQGAATDTQYF.